The clone carrying this TCR beta chain was counted between two and nine times. The TCR library protocol attached unique molecular identifiers to the individual cDNA molecules. TCRdb redid the calling of the 5' RACE reads with MiXCR, one entry per CDR3 protein. The data show fewer than 80,000 distinct CDR3 sequences, roughly 4.9% seen once. Germline values: CDR1 SEHNR, CDR2 FQNEAQ (reference sequence). The CDR3 consists of 13 residues. The V end lost 11 bases, the J end lost 4 bases, and 14 bases lay between the germline ends. This sample stems from a study of early T cells in non-severe SARS-CoV-2 infection. Study-level background: Unsorted whole-blood RNA was sequenced in bulk, leaving chains unpaired.

The receptor was derived from an adult who was a healthcare worker with PCR-confirmed SARS-CoV-2 infection or an uninfected control (not recorded which). The donor label of this sample is uncertain. The J gene is TRBJ2-2, the V gene TRBV7-9; D gene unclear. The input for sequencing was whole blood, taken at baseline. The CDR3 region has the DNA TGTGCCTATGACCCCGGAAGCACCGGGGAGCTGTTTTTT. Protein: CAYDPGSTGELFF.